These 23 T cell receptor beta chains were all obtained from the same sample, sequenced in a study of OX40 agonist ivuxolimab in advanced cancers. TCRdb's table, derived via immunoSEQ multiplex PCR, lists solely in-frame clones and lacks some. The profile covers approximately 13,000 clones, with less than 80% appearing a single time and 26% taken by the ten largest. This material consisted of CD4+ or CD8+ T cells sorted from blood, taken in a trial of the OX40 agonist ivuxolimab. The receptors shown here come from an adult with an advanced solid tumor such as melanoma, head and neck, liver or kidney cancer.

A single count supports this clone. The chain joins TRBV28 to TRBJ2-7; 7 nucleotides align to TRBD2. The CDR3 covers 14 residues. V trimming: 6 bases; J trimming: 3 bases; junction bases outside the gene matches: 8. Germline-derived CDR1 and CDR2 are MDHEN and SYDVKM. CDR3 bases: TGTGCCAGCAGCCCAGCCGGGGGGTTCTACGAGCAGTACTTC. It encodes CASSPAGGFYEQYF.

The genes are TRBV11-3 and TRBJ2-7; tentative D call: TRBD2 (5 bases). The CDR3 length is 12 residues. The germline V and J ends were trimmed by 0 bases and 7 bases, with 7 bases remaining between them. Germline CDR1 reads SGHNT; CDR2 reads YENEEA. CDR3 region: CASSLERREQYF. CDR3 nucleotides: TGTGCCAGCAGCTTAGAGAGGAGGGAGCAGTACTTC.

This chain connects TRBV13 to TRBJ1-4, with TRBD1 matching 9 bases. With V trimmed by 6 bases and J by 1 base, 6 bases remained unmatched. CDR1 is PRHDT and CDR2 is FYEKMQ in the germline V gene (reference sequence). The CDR3 is made up of 16 amino acids. The chain's CDR3 is CASSLKTGGTNEKLFF. CDR3 nucleotides: TGTGCCAGCAGTTTGAAGACAGGGGGAACTAATGAAAAACTGTTTTTT.

J is TRBJ1-1 and V is TRBV7-3; no clear D gene. The CDR3 extends over 13 amino acids. V was pared by 0 bases and J by 0 bases, with 2 bases between. Per the germline V gene, CDR1 is SGHTA and CDR2 is FQGTGA. Here the CDR3 reads CASSLTVNTEAFF. The CDR3, as DNA: TGTGCCAGCAGCTTAACGGTGAACACTGAAGCTTTCTTT.

The chain recombines TRBV29-1 with TRBJ1-2, with D tentatively TRBD1 (6 bases). Deletions cut 5 bases from V and 3 bases from J, with 22 bases between. CDR1 is SQVTM, CDR2 ANQGSEA, per germline. There are 16 residues in the CDR3. The CDR3 sequence: CSVPGKGGSEDYGYTF. In DNA form, the CDR3 reads TGCAGCGTTCCCGGCAAGGGGGGGTCCGAGGACTATGGCTACACCTTC.

This clone occurred a few times. The chain combines TRBV7-9 with TRBJ2-1, with D maybe TRBD2 (5 bases). This CDR3 region has 13 residues. Germline V gene sequence: CDR1 SEHNR, CDR2 FQNEAQ (reference sequence). As DNA, the CDR3 is TGTGCTGTAGAGGGCTCCCACTACAATGAGCAGTTCTTC. It encodes CAVEGSHYNEQFF.

The CDR3 loop is CASKSSGSYEQYF. CDR3 coding DNA: TGTGCCAGCAAGTCTAGCGGCTCCTACGAGCAGTACTTC. The chain links TRBV2 to TRBJ2-7; 7 nucleotides agree with TRBD2. Germline CDR1 SNHLY, CDR2 FYNNEI. The trim removed 7 bases at V and 0 bases at J, leaving 3 bases unmatched. This CDR3 is 13 amino acids long.

This clone came up a few times. The gene calls are TRBV4-1 and TRBJ2-7, with 7 positions matching TRBD2. The CDR3 length is 16 residues. With V trimmed by 4 bases and J by 0 bases, 9 bases remained unmatched. CDR1 and CDR2 from the germline V gene are MGHRA and YSYEKL. The CDR3 spells CASSPSLAEISYEQYF. CDR3 nucleotide sequence: TGCGCCAGCAGCCCCAGCCTAGCGGAGATCTCCTACGAGCAGTACTTC.

The chain joins TRBV7-3 to TRBJ2-3, with TRBD1 matching 8 bases. V was clipped by 5 bases and J by 5 bases; unmatched bases: 6. The length of the CDR3 is 14 residues. Germline lookup yields CDR1 SGHTA and CDR2 FQGTGA. CDR3 amino acids: CASSPTGGRDTQYF. Here the CDR3 DNA reads TGTGCCAGCAGCCCTACAGGGGGGAGAGATACGCAGTATTTT.

The chain combines TRBV7-1 with TRBJ1-2, with TRBD1 identical over 9 bases. TRBV7-1 is sorted into the ORF group, with uncertain function. V gave up 4 bases and J gave up 6 bases; unmatched junction bases: 3. This CDR3 spans 13 amino acids. The chain's CDR3 is CASSLGQGDGYTF. The DNA of the CDR3 is TGTGCCAGCAGCTTGGGACAGGGAGATGGCTACACCTTC.

This clone is medium-sized by share. This chain connects TRBV28 to TRBJ1-2; 8 nucleotides align to TRBD1. Germline CDR1 reads MDHEN; CDR2 reads SYDVKM. V was pared by 2 bases and J by 6 bases, with 5 bases of the junction left unmatched. This CDR3 is built from 14 residues. The CDR3, as DNA: TGTGCCAGCAGTTTAGGGGGACAGGTTGATGGCTACACCTTC. The encoded protein is CASSLGGQVDGYTF.

J is TRBJ1-5 and V is TRBV28; D may be TRBD1 (5 bases). This CDR3 region has 11 residues. V lost 2 bases and J 9 bases, leaving 5 bases between the germline ends. Germline values: CDR1 MDHEN, CDR2 SYDVKM. The CDR3 nucleotides read TGTGCCAGCAGTTTAGGGGGGCCCCAGCATTTT. It codes for CASSLGGPQHF.

The chain combines TRBV19 with TRBJ1-1; D is possibly TRBD1 (5 bases). Germline CDR1 LNHDA, CDR2 SQIVND (reference sequence). Trimming cost V 5 bases and J 2 bases, with 9 bases left between them. The CDR3 is 13 residues long. The CDR3 loop is CASSRQFNTEAFF. In DNA, the CDR3 is TGTGCCAGTAGTCGACAGTTCAACACTGAAGCTTTCTTT.

This chain links TRBV4-3 with TRBJ2-1, with D possibly matching TRBD2 (5 bases). The ends were cut back, 0 bases at V and 5 bases at J, with 20 bases in the middle. The CDR3 is made up of 18 amino acids. Germline values: CDR1 LGHNA, CDR2 YSLEER. The CDR3 loop reads CASSQDSLLDFNNNEQFF. CDR3 sequence (DNA): TGCGCCAGCAGCCAAGATAGCCTACTGGACTTCAACAACAATGAGCAGTTCTTC.

As DNA, the CDR3 is TGTGCCAGCAGTTTTCGGGGTGTTACGGAGCAGTTCTTC. Translating gives CASSFRGVTEQFF. This rearrangement joins TRBV28 to TRBJ2-1, with a tentative D call TRBD2 (5 bases). This CDR3 comprises 13 residues. Germline CDR1 MDHEN, CDR2 SYDVKM. V lost 3 bases, J lost 10 bases, and 13 bases lay in between.

V and J are TRBV19 and TRBJ2-1; TRBD2 is a possible D gene (7 bases). V gave up 6 bases and J gave up 7 bases, with 22 bases separating them. The CDR3 length is 16 residues. CDR1 is LNHDA and CDR2 is SQIVND in the germline V gene (reference sequence). CDR3 nucleotides: TGTGCCAGTAGCAATTTCCCCGAGGGGGGGGGAAATGAGCAGTTCTTC. The encoded protein is CASSNFPEGGGNEQFF.

The table lists this clone with a few counts. V gene TRBV10-3 combines with J gene TRBJ2-7; 7 nucleotides line up with TRBD1. The CDR3 covers 13 residues. V lost 4 bases to trimming and J lost 3 bases; unmatched junction nucleotides: 3. Germline values: CDR1 ENHRY, CDR2 SYGVKD. The CDR3 DNA reads as TGTGCCATCAGTGCCAGGGACAGCTACGAGCAGTACTTC. Protein product: CAISARDSYEQYF.

The chain has TRBV28 and TRBJ2-7, with no clear D. The CDR3 has 11 residues. The V gene lost 6 bases and the J gene lost 7 bases, with 10 bases spanning the gap. The germline V gene has CDR1 MDHEN and CDR2 SYDVKM. This chain's CDR3 is CASSPGWEQYF. The CDR3 nucleotides read TGTGCCAGCAGCCCCGGGTGGGAGCAGTACTTC.

V and J are TRBV27 and TRBJ1-2; D is unclear. V was pared by 5 bases and J by 4 bases, with 8 bases between. Germline lookup yields CDR1 MNHEY and CDR2 SMNVEV (reference sequence). This CDR3 contains 12 residues. The CDR3: CASSDPGYGYTF. The CDR3 DNA follows: TGTGCCAGCAGTGACCCCGGCTATGGCTACACCTTC.

The chain employs TRBV4-1 and TRBJ2-7; maybe TRBD1 (5 bases). CDR1 and CDR2 from the germline V gene are MGHRA and YSYEKL. The CDR3 sequence is 14 residues long. The V end lost 3 bases, the J end lost 0 bases, and 9 bases lay between the germline ends. The CDR3 DNA sequence: TGCGCCAGCAGCCAGACAGTAAACTCCTACGAGCAGTACTTC. Translated: CASSQTVNSYEQYF.

The chain combines TRBV11-2 with TRBJ2-7, with 7 bases matching TRBD1. The CDR3 runs to 13 residues. Germline V gene sequence: CDR1 SGHAT, CDR2 FQNNGV. The trim removed 5 bases at V and 3 bases at J, leaving 4 bases unmatched. This CDR3 is CASSTSGGYEQYF. Here the CDR3 DNA reads TGTGCCAGCAGCACTTCAGGGGGCTACGAGCAGTACTTC.

This clone was recorded only once. The DNA of the CDR3 is TGTGCCTGGAGCGAGGGAGAGCAGTTCTTC. Amino acids: CAWSEGEQFF. The V call is TRBV30, the J call TRBJ2-1, with a weak D call TRBD2 (5 bases). Germline V gives CDR1 GTSNPN, CDR2 SVGIG (reference sequence). The CDR3 is 10 amino acids. V gave up 3 bases and J gave up 10 bases, with 7 bases separating them.

The V call is TRBV28, the J call TRBJ1-5; no clear D. The CDR3 is made up of 15 amino acids. The V end lost 5 bases, the J end lost 2 bases, and 13 bases lay between the germline ends. The germline V gene has CDR1 MDHEN and CDR2 SYDVKM. CDR3: CASSPRARGNQPQHF. For the CDR3, the DNA is TGTGCCAGCAGTCCCCGCGCTAGGGGCAATCAGCCCCAGCATTTT.